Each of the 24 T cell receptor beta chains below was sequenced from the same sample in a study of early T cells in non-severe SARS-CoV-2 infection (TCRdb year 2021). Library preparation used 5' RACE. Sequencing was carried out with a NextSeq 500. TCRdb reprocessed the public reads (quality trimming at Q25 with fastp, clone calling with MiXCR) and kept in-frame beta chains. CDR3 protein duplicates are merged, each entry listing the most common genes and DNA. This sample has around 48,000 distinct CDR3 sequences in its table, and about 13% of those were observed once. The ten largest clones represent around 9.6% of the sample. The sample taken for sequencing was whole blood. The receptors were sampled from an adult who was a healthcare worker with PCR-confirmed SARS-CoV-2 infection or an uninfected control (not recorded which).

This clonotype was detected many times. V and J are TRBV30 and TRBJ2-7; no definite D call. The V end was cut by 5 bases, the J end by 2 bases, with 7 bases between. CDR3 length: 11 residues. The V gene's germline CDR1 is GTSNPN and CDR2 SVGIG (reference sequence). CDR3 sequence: CAWGRTYEQYF. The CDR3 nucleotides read TGTGCCTGGGGCAGGACCTACGAGCAGTACTTC.

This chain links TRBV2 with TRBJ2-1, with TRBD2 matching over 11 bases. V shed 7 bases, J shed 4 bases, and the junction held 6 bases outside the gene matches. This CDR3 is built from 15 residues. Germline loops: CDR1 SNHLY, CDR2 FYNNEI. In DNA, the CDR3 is TGTGCCAGCACGGGGACTAGCGGAACTTACAATGAGCAGTTCTTC. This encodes CASTGTSGTYNEQFF.

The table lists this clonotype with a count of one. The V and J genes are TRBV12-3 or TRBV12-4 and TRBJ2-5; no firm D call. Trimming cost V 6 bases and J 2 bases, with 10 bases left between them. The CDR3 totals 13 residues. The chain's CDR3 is CASSGRRQETQYF. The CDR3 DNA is TGTGCCAGCAGCGGAAGACGACAAGAGACCCAGTACTTC.

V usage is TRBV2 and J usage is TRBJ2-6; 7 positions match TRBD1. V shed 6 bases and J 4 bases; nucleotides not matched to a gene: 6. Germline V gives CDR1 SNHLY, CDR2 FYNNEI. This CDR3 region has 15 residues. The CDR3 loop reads CASRLEGAGANVLTF. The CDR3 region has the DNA TGTGCCAGCAGACTCGAGGGGGCCGGGGCCAACGTCCTGACTTTC.

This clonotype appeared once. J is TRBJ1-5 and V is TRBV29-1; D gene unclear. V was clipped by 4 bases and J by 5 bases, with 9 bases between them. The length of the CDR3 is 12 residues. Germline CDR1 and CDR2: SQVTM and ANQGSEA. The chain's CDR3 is CSVGSGDQPQHF. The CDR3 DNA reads TGCAGCGTTGGCTCCGGAGATCAGCCCCAGCATTTT.

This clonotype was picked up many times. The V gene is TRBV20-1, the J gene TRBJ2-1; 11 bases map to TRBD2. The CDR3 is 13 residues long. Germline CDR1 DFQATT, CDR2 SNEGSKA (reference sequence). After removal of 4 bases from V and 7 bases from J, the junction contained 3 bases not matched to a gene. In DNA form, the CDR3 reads TGCAGTGCTATACCTAGCGGGAGGAATGAGCAGTTCTTC. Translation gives CSAIPSGRNEQFF.

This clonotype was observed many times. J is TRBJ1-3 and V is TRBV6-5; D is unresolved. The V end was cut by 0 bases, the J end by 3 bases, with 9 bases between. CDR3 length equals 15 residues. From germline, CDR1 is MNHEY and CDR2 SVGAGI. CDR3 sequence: CASSYSGLVGNTIYF. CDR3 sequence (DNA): TGTGCCAGCAGTTACTCAGGGCTGGTTGGAAACACCATATATTTT.

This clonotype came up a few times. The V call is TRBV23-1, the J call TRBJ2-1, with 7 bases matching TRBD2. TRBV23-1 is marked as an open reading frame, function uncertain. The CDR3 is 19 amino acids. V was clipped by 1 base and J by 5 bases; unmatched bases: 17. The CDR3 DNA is TGCGCCAGCAGTCAATTCCCGGGACTAAACACCCCTCCCAACAATGAGCAGTTCTTC. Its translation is CASSQFPGLNTPPNNEQFF.

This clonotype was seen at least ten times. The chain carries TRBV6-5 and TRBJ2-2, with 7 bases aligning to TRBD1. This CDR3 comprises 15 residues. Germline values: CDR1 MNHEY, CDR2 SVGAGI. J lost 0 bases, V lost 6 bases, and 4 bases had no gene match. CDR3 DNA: TGTGCCAGCAGCCCCGACAGGGCGAACACCGGGGAGCTGTTTTTT. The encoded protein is CASSPDRANTGELFF.

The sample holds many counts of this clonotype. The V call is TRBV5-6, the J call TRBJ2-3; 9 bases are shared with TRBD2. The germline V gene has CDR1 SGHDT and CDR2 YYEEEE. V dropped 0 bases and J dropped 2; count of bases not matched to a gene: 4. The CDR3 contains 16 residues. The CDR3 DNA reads TGTGCCAGCAGCTTGGAGCGGGGGGCTATCACAGATACGCAGTATTTT. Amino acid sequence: CASSLERGAITDTQYF.

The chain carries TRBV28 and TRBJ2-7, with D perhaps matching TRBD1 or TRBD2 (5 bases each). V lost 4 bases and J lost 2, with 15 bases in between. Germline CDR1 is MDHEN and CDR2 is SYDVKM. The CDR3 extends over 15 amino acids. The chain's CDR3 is CASSSPRRGPYEQYF. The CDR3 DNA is TGTGCCAGCAGTTCTCCCCGACGGGGACCCTACGAGCAGTACTTC.

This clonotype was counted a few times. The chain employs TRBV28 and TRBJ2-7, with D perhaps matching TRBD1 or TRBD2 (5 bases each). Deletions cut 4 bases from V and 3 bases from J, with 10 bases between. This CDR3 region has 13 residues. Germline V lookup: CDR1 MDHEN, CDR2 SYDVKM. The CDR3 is CASSSGTRYEQYF. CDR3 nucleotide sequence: TGTGCCAGCAGTTCCGGGACCCGCTACGAGCAGTACTTC. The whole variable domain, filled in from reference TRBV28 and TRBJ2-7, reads DVKVTQSSRYLVKRTGEKVFLECVQDMDHENMFWYRQDPGLGLRLIYFSYDVKMKEKGDIPEGYSVSREKKERFSLILESASTNQTSMYLCASSSGTRYEQYFGPGTRLTVT.

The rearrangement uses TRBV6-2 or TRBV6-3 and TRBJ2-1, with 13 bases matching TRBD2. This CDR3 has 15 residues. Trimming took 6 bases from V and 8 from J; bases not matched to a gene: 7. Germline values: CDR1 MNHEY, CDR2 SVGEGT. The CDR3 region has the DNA TGTGCCAGCAGCTCCGGGACTAGCGGGGTCGATGAGCAGTTCTTC. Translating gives CASSSGTSGVDEQFF.

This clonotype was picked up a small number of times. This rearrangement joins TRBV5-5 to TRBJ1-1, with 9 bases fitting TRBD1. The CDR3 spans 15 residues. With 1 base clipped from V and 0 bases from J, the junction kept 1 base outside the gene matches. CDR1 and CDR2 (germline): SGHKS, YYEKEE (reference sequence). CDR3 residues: CASSLTGGLNTEAFF. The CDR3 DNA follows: TGTGCCAGCAGCTTGACAGGGGGCCTGAACACTGAAGCTTTCTTT.

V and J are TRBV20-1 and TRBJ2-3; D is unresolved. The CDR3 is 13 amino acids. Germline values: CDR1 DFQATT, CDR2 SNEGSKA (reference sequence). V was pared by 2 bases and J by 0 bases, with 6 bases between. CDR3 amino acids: CSARRMSTDTQYF. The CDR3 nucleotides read TGCAGTGCTAGAAGGATGAGCACAGATACGCAGTATTTT.

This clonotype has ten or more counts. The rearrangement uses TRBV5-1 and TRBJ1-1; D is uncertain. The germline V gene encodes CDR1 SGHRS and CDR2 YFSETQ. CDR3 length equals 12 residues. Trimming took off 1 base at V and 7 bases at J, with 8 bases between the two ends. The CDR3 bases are TGCGCCAGCAGCTTGAGAGGGAATGAAGCTTTCTTT. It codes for CASSLRGNEAFF.

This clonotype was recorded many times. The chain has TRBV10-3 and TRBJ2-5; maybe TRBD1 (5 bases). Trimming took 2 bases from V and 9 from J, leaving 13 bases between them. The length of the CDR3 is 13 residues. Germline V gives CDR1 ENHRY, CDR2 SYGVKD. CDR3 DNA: TGTGCCATCAGTGAGGGGGCGAAAAGGGCCCAGTACTTC. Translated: CAISEGAKRAQYF.

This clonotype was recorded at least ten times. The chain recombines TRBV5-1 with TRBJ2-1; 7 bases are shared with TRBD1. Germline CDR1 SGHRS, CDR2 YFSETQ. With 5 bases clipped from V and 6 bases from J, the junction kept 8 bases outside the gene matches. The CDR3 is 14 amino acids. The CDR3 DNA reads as TGCGCCAGCAGTTCGTCGCCAGGGGGCAATGAGCAGTTCTTC. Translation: CASSSSPGGNEQFF.

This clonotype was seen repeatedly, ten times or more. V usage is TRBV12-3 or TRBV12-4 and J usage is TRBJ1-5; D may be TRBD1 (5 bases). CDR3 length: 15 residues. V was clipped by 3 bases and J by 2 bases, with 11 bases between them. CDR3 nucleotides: TGTGCCAGCAGTTTTAGGCGCAGGGGCAATCAGCCCCAGCATTTT. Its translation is CASSFRRRGNQPQHF.

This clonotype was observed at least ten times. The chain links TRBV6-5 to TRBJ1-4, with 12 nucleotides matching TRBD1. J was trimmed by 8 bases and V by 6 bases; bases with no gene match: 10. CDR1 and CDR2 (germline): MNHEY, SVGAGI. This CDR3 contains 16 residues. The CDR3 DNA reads TGTGCCAGCAGGACGTTCGGGACAGGGGGCTACGAAAAACTGTTTTTT. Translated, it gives CASRTFGTGGYEKLFF.

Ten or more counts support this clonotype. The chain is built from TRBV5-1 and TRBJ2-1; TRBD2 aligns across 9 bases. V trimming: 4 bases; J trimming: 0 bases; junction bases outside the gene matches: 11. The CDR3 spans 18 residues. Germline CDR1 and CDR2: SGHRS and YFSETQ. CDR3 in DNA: TGCGCCAGCAGCCCCCGGGGGGGTAGCGGGAGCTCCTACAATGAGCAGTTCTTC. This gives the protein CASSPRGGSGSSYNEQFF. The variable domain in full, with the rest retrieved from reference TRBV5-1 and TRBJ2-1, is KAGVTQTPRYLIKTRGQQVTLSCSPISGHRSVSWYQQTPGQGLQFLFEYFSETQRNKGNFPGRFSGRQFSNSRSEMNVSTLELGDSALYLCASSPRGGSGSSYNEQFFGPGTRLTVL.

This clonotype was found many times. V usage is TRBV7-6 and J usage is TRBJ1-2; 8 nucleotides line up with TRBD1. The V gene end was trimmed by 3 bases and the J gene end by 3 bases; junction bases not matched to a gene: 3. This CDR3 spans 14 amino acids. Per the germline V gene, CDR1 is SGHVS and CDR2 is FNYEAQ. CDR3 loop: CASSLGTGYYGYTF. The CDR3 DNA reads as TGTGCCAGCAGCTTGGGGACAGGCTACTATGGCTACACCTTC.

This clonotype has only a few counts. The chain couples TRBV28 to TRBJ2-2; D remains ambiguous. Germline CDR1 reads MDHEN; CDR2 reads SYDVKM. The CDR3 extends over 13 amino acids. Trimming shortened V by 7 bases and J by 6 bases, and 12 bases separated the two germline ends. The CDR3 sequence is CASTLIEAGELFF. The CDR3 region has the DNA TGTGCCAGCACCCTAATTGAGGCCGGGGAGCTGTTTTTT.

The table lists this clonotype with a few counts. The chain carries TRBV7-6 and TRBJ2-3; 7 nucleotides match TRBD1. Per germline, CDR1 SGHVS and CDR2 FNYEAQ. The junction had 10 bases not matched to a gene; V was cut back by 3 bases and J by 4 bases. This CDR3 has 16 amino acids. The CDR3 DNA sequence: TGTGCCAGCAGCTTGGACCGGGACCAGGGGGCAGATACGCAGTATTTT. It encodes CASSLDRDQGADTQYF. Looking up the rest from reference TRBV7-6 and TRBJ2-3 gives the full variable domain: GAGVSQSPRYKVTKRGQDVALRCDPISGHVSLYWYRQALGQGPEFLTYFNYEAQQDKSGLPNDRFSAERPEGSISTLTIQRTEQRDSAMYRCASSLDRDQGADTQYFGPGTRLTVL.